This T cell receptor beta chain was captured by sequencing in a study of graft-versus-host responses after intestinal transplantation. Whole-study context: Grafts were multivisceral, liver-intestinal, or isolated intestinal. Anti-thymocyte globulin was used for induction in all recipients, who then took tacrolimus and steroids for approximately 3 years.

Measured with immunoSEQ multiplex PCR; TCRdb has only the in-frame clones, and not every one. The sample carries tens of thousands of clones, about 93% recorded once. This CDR3 contains 13 residues. CDR1 and CDR2 (germline): SGDLS, YYNGEE. Trimming cost V 3 bases and J 6 bases; bases outside gene matches: 4. On this clone itself: The antigen remains unidentified.

Study conclusions and caveats: Ileal or blood samples showed some GvH clones first, and such clones were also found in recipient marrow. When patients had graft-donor T cell macrochimerism, their allografts held high graft-versus-host to host-versus-graft clonal ratios.

J is TRBJ2-7 and V is TRBV9; the match to TRBD2 covers 9 bases. The source is a human patient who received an intestinal transplant, so some T cells may come from the graft donor. The source was PBMCs, collected 750 to 850 days after a first intestinal transplant, on the day of a second. CDR3 region: CASSGAGGGEQYF. Written as DNA, the CDR3 is TGTGCCAGCAGCGGAGCGGGGGGTGGCGAGCAGTACTTC.